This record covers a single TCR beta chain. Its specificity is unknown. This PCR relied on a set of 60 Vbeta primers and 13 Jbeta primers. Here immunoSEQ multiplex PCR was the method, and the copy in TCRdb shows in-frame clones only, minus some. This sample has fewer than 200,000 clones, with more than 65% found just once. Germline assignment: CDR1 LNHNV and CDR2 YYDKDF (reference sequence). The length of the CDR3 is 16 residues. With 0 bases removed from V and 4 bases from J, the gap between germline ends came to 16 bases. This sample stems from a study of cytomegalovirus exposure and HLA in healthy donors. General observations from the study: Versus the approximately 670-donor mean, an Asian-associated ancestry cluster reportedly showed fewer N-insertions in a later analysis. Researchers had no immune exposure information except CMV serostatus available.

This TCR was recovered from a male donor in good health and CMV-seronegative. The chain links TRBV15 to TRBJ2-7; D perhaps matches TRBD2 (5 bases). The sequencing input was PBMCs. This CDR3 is CATSRDREGAQYEQYF. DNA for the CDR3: TGTGCCACCAGCAGAGATCGAGAGGGAGCTCAATACGAGCAGTACTTC.